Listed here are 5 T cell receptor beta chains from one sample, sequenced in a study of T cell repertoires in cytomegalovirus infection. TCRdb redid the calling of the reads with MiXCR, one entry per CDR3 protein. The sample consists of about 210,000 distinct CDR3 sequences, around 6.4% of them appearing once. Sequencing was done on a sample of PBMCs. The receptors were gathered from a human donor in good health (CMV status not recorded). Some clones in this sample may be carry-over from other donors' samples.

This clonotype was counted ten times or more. CDR3 bases: TGTGCCAGCAGACCTTCCCAGGGTCAGCCCCAGCATTTT. Its translation: CASRPSQGQPQHF. The chain has TRBV12-3 or TRBV12-4 and TRBJ1-5; the D gene is possibly TRBD1 (5 bases). The ends were cut back, 6 bases at V and 6 bases at J, with 12 bases in the middle. This CDR3 contains 13 residues.

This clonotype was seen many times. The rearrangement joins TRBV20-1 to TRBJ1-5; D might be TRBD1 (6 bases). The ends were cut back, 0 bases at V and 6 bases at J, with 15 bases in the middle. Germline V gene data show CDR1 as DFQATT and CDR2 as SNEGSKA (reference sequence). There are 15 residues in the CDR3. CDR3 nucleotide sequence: TGCAGTGCTAGAGATCCACAGGGATGGTCTCAGCCCCAGCATTTT. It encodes CSARDPQGWSQPQHF.

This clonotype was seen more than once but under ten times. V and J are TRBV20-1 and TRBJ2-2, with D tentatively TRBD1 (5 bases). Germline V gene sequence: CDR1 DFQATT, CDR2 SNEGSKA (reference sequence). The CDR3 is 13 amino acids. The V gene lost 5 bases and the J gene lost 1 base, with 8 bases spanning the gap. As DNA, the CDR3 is TGCAGTGCTCGCGACAGGAACACCGGGGAGCTGTTTTTT. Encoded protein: CSARDRNTGELFF.

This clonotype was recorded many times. CDR3 coding DNA: TGTGCCAGCAGCTCGGGGGGCCTAGATGATACGCAGTATTTT. Protein product: CASSSGGLDDTQYF. The chain combines TRBV7-9 with TRBJ2-3, with D maybe TRBD2 (7 bases). The CDR3 sequence is 14 residues long. The germline gives CDR1 SEHNR, CDR2 FQNEAQ (reference sequence). Trimming pared 4 bases from V and 6 bases from J, leaving 14 bases between.

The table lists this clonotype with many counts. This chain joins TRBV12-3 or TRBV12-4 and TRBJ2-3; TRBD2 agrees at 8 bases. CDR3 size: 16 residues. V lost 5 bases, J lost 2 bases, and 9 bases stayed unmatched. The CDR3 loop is CASSPETSVFTDTQYF. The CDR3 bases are TGTGCCAGCAGTCCCGAGACTAGCGTTTTCACAGATACGCAGTATTTT.